These T cell receptor beta chains were read from a single sample in a study of cytotoxic CD8 clonotypes in ibrutinib-treated CLL. Some clones are missing from TCRdb's copy, which holds only in-frame ones; the method was immunoSEQ multiplex PCR. Of more than 85,000 clones listed, approximately 71% are singletons. Sample: PBMCs, taken after 24 months of ibrutinib treatment. Receptor source: a human donor with chronic lymphocytic leukemia. CDR3s include the opening cysteine and the closing phenylalanine or tryptophan. Each record gives: CDR3 protein, CDR3 DNA, V gene, CDR3 length, J gene, D gene, clone size. The D gene is left open where the match is weak. Clone size is given for some rows only: seen once, a few or many times, or a class if the clone is expanded.

CDR3 protein: CAWNRNPPEAFF
CDR3 DNA: TGTGCCTGGAATCGGAACCCACCTGAAGCTTTCTTT
V gene: TRBV30
CDR3 length: 12
J gene: TRBJ1-1
D gene: .
clone size: .

CDR3 protein: CASSFDRSEAFF
CDR3 DNA: TGTGCCAGCAGCTTCGACCGGTCTGAAGCTTTCTTT
V gene: TRBV11-2
CDR3 length: 12
J gene: TRBJ1-1
D gene: .
clone size: .

CDR3 protein: CSAQGPAGAMNTEAFF
CDR3 DNA: TGCAGCGCCCAAGGACCAGCGGGAGCGATGAACACTGAAGCTTTCTTT
V gene: TRBV29-1
CDR3 length: 16
J gene: TRBJ1-1
D gene: .
clone size: few

CDR3 protein: CASRKNTAVDNEQFF
CDR3 DNA: TGTGCCAGCAGGAAAAACACGGCGGTGGACAATGAGCAGTTCTTC
V gene: TRBV2
CDR3 length: 15
J gene: TRBJ2-1
D gene: .
clone size: .

CDR3 protein: CASSQGGDRGLQETQYF
CDR3 DNA: TGTGCCAGCAGCCAAGGTGGGGACAGGGGGCTACAAGAGACCCAGTACTTC
V gene: TRBV4-2
CDR3 length: 17
J gene: TRBJ2-5
D gene: TRBD1
clone size: .

CDR3 protein: CASSSRAQGTGEQYF
CDR3 DNA: TGCGCCAGCAGCAGCCGGGCTCAGGGTACGGGGGAGCAGTACTTC
V gene: TRBV5-1
CDR3 length: 15
J gene: TRBJ2-7
D gene: .
clone size: .

CDR3 protein: CASSPWTGRVSYNEQFF
CDR3 DNA: TGTGCCAGCTCACCATGGACAGGGAGGGTCTCCTACAATGAGCAGTTCTTC
V gene: TRBV18
CDR3 length: 17
J gene: TRBJ2-1
D gene: .
clone size: .

CDR3 protein: CASSLSIIQPQYF
CDR3 DNA: TGTGCCAGCAGTTTATCGATCATACAACCCCAGTACTTC
V gene: TRBV27
CDR3 length: 13
J gene: TRBJ2-7
D gene: .
clone size: .

CDR3 protein: CASSLAYNPNTEAFF
CDR3 DNA: TGTGCCAGCAGCTTAGCTTATAACCCGAACACTGAAGCTTTCTTT
V gene: TRBV7-8
CDR3 length: 15
J gene: TRBJ1-1
D gene: .
clone size: .

CDR3 protein: CASIKGGAGETQYF
CDR3 DNA: TGTGCCAGCATTAAGGGGGGAGCGGGAGAGACCCAGTACTTC
V gene: TRBV6-6
CDR3 length: 14
J gene: TRBJ2-5
D gene: .
clone size: .

CDR3 protein: CASNRGGTTGELFF
CDR3 DNA: TGCGCCTCCAACCGGGGGGGGACCACCGGGGAGCTGTTTTTT
V gene: TRBV5-1
CDR3 length: 14
J gene: TRBJ2-2
D gene: TRBD2
clone size: .

CDR3 protein: CASSLSAGRTDTQYF
CDR3 DNA: TGTGCCAGCAGCTTATCTGCAGGGAGGACAGATACGCAGTATTTT
V gene: TRBV5-6
CDR3 length: 15
J gene: TRBJ2-3
D gene: .
clone size: .

CDR3 protein: CSVEFWDSNYNEQFF
CDR3 DNA: TGCAGCGTTGAGTTCTGGGACTCAAACTACAATGAGCAGTTCTTC
V gene: TRBV29-1
CDR3 length: 15
J gene: TRBJ2-1
D gene: .
clone size: medium-sized

CDR3 protein: CASRGTGERFPDTQYF
CDR3 DNA: TGCGCCAGCAGGGGTACAGGGGAACGTTTCCCAGATACGCAGTATTTT
V gene: TRBV4-1
CDR3 length: 16
J gene: TRBJ2-3
D gene: TRBD1
clone size: .

CDR3 protein: CASSFLPGPGELFF
CDR3 DNA: TGTGCCAGCAGCTTCCTGCCGGGCCCCGGGGAGCTGTTTTTT
V gene: TRBV5-4
CDR3 length: 14
J gene: TRBJ2-2
D gene: .
clone size: .

CDR3 protein: CASSQRQGVGELFF
CDR3 DNA: TGTGCCAGCTCACAACGACAGGGTGTCGGGGAGCTGTTTTTT
V gene: TRBV18
CDR3 length: 14
J gene: TRBJ2-2
D gene: TRBD1
clone size: .

CDR3 protein: CASGETGVGYGYTF
CDR3 DNA: TGTGCCAGCGGTGAAACAGGGGTGGGCTATGGCTACACCTTC
V gene: TRBV2
CDR3 length: 14
J gene: TRBJ1-2
D gene: TRBD1
clone size: once

CDR3 protein: CASSPGTAGDQPQHF
CDR3 DNA: TGCGCCAGCAGCCCTGGGACAGCGGGTGATCAGCCCCAGCATTTT
V gene: TRBV5-1
CDR3 length: 15
J gene: TRBJ1-5
D gene: TRBD1
clone size: few

CDR3 protein: CAWGGMNTEAFF
CDR3 DNA: TGTGCCTGGGGGGGGATGAACACTGAAGCTTTCTTT
V gene: TRBV30
CDR3 length: 12
J gene: TRBJ1-1
D gene: .
clone size: .

CDR3 protein: CASSKGLAGVTGELFF
CDR3 DNA: TGTGCCAGCAGCAAGGGACTAGCGGGAGTCACCGGGGAGCTGTTTTTT
V gene: TRBV9
CDR3 length: 16
J gene: TRBJ2-2
D gene: TRBD2
clone size: .

CDR3 protein: CASKVATGPSYEQYF
CDR3 DNA: TGTGCCAGCAAGGTCGCGACAGGCCCCTCCTACGAGCAGTACTTC
V gene: TRBV19
CDR3 length: 15
J gene: TRBJ2-7
D gene: .
clone size: .

CDR3 protein: CASSLQKNTEAFF
CDR3 DNA: TGTGCCAGCAGCTTACAGAAGAACACTGAAGCTTTCTTT
V gene: TRBV5-4
CDR3 length: 13
J gene: TRBJ1-1
D gene: .
clone size: .

CDR3 protein: CASSQRTGVVSTEAFF
CDR3 DNA: TGTGCCAGCAGCCAGAGGACAGGGGTGGTGAGCACTGAAGCTTTCTTT
V gene: TRBV5-4
CDR3 length: 16
J gene: TRBJ1-1
D gene: TRBD1
clone size: .

CDR3 protein: CASSFQGADGYTF
CDR3 DNA: TGTGCCAGCAGCTTCCAGGGGGCGGATGGCTACACCTTC
V gene: TRBV7-6
CDR3 length: 13
J gene: TRBJ1-2
D gene: TRBD1
clone size: once